These 27 T cell receptor beta chains originate from one sample sequenced in a study of OX40 agonist ivuxolimab in advanced cancers. Receptor libraries were prepared by the immunoSEQ multiplex PCR assay. Here the immuneACCESS table is served through TCRdb, limited to in-frame sequences with V and J called. Missing clones are a known gap in these copies; in checked studies unresolved V genes cover under half, and the rest lacks a known reason. Present in this sample are about 55,000 clones, around 88% of which were seen just once. The ten most abundant clones make up over 9.5% of the sample. The source was CD4+ or CD8+ T cells sorted from blood, collected in a trial of the OX40 agonist ivuxolimab. The receptors derive from an adult with an advanced solid tumor such as melanoma, head and neck, liver or kidney cancer.

The chain employs TRBV28 and TRBJ2-7; 7 nucleotides align to TRBD1. This CDR3 contains 14 residues. CDR1 and CDR2 (germline): MDHEN, SYDVKM. V shed 2 bases, J shed 4 bases, and the junction held 5 bases outside the gene matches. DNA of the CDR3: TGTGCCAGCAGTTTAAGAGGGGGCGAGTACGAGCAGTACTTC. The encoded protein is CASSLRGGEYEQYF.

This clone was detected only a few times. V usage is TRBV7-6 and J usage is TRBJ2-3; D is perhaps TRBD2 (6 bases). Germline loops: CDR1 SGHVS, CDR2 FNYEAQ. This CDR3 has 15 amino acids. V shed 1 base and J shed 4 bases, with 12 bases lying between them. CDR3 DNA sequence: TGTGCCAGCAGCTTAGTAGTGGGGGGTTCAGATACGCAGTATTTT. It is translated as CASSLVVGGSDTQYF.

By proportion, this clone is medium-sized. The V call is TRBV9, the J call TRBJ2-1, with 9 bases fitting TRBD2. Trimming took 0 bases from V and 6 from J; bases not matched to a gene: 4. Germline V gives CDR1 SGDLS, CDR2 YYNGEE. The length of the CDR3 is 15 residues. CDR3 in DNA: TGTGCCAGCAGCGTAGCTAGCGGGGCCATCAATGAGCAGTTCTTC. Its translation is CASSVASGAINEQFF.

The chain links TRBV9 to TRBJ2-6; perhaps TRBD1 as D (6 bases). This CDR3 comprises 14 residues. The V end lost 3 bases, the J end lost 5 bases, and 9 bases lay between the germline ends. Germline CDR1 is SGDLS and CDR2 is YYNGEE. The CDR3, as DNA: TGTGCCAGCAGCGACAGGGATAGGGCCAACGTCCTGACTTTC. Translated: CASSDRDRANVLTF. The full variable domain, in which reference TRBV9 and TRBJ2-6 provide the parts outside the CDR3, is DSGVTQTPKHLITATGQRVTLRCSPRSGDLSVYWYQQSLDQGLQFLIQYYNGEERAKGNILERFSAQQFPDLHSELNLSSLELGDSALYFCASSDRDRANVLTFGAGSRLTVL.

The chain carries TRBV19 and TRBJ1-2, with TRBD1 identical over 7 bases. The CDR3 loop spans 11 amino acids. Germline lookup yields CDR1 LNHDA and CDR2 SQIVND (reference sequence). With 9 bases clipped from V and 8 bases from J, the junction kept 6 bases outside the gene matches. CDR3 DNA: TGTGCCAGCTGGACAGGTCCAGGCTACACCTTC. It translates to CASWTGPGYTF.

This clone was seen a handful of times. CDR3 loop: CASSSDRATEAFF. Written as DNA, the CDR3 is TGTGCCAGCAGCTCGGACAGGGCAACTGAAGCTTTCTTT. The chain couples TRBV5-4 to TRBJ1-1; 8 nucleotides agree with TRBD1. The CDR3 spans 13 residues. Germline assignment: CDR1 SGHNT and CDR2 YYREEE (reference sequence). J was trimmed by 5 bases and V by 3 bases; bases with no gene match: 3. Looking up the rest from reference TRBV5-4 and TRBJ1-1 gives the full variable domain: ETGVTQSPTHLIKTRGQQVTLRCSSQSGHNTVSWYQQALGQGPQFIFQYYREEENGRGNFPPRFSGLQFPNYSSELNVNALELDDSALYLCASSSDRATEAFFGQGTRLTVV.

The chain employs TRBV29-1 and TRBJ2-7; D perhaps matches TRBD2 (5 bases). Germline CDR1 SQVTM, CDR2 ANQGSEA. The CDR3 has 13 residues. Trimming stripped 7 bases from V and 4 bases from J, with 17 bases between. In DNA, the CDR3 is TGCAGCGCCATGTCGGGAATAACGTACGAGCAGTACTTC. Protein: CSAMSGITYEQYF.

The V and J genes are TRBV6-4 and TRBJ2-6; D unclear. Between the trimmed V and J ends, which lost 5 bases and 0 bases, there was a span of 8 bases. The CDR3 runs 15 residues. Germline V CDR1 and CDR2: MRHNA, SNTAGT. CDR3 sequence: CASSPVGSGANVLTF. The CDR3, as DNA: TGTGCCAGCAGTCCCGTTGGCTCTGGGGCCAACGTCCTGACTTTC.

This chain connects TRBV10-3 to TRBJ2-1; a possible D gene is TRBD1 (5 bases). The V gene lost 0 bases and the J gene lost 7 bases, with 10 bases spanning the gap. The germline V gene encodes CDR1 ENHRY and CDR2 SYGVKD. This CDR3 has 14 amino acids. DNA for the CDR3: TGTGCCATCAGTGAGTCGCAGGGTCAAAATGAGCAGTTCTTC. Translated, it gives CAISESQGQNEQFF.

The CDR3 sequence: CASSQVGRGLGNEQFF. CDR3 bases: TGCGCCAGCAGCCAAGTTGGGCGGGGGCTAGGCAATGAGCAGTTCTTC. V is TRBV4-3 and J is TRBJ2-1; D may be TRBD2 (7 bases). CDR3 size: 16 residues. CDR1 is LGHNA and CDR2 is YSLEER in the germline V gene. Trimming pared 1 base from V and 6 bases from J, leaving 16 bases between.

This rearrangement joins TRBV29-1 to TRBJ2-4; D unclear. Trimming pared 4 bases from V and 2 bases from J, leaving 9 bases between. CDR3 length equals 13 residues. Germline CDR1 SQVTM, CDR2 ANQGSEA. In DNA form, the CDR3 reads TGCAGCGTTGTTCAGGTTACCAAAAACATTCAGTACTTC. As protein: CSVVQVTKNIQYF.

CDR3 region: CASSPDTNEQFF. The DNA for the CDR3 is TGTGCCAGCAGCCCTGACACCAATGAGCAGTTCTTC. This chain links TRBV7-2 with TRBJ2-1; no definite D call. Trimming took off 5 bases at V and 6 bases at J, with 8 bases between the two ends. From germline, CDR1 is SGHTA and CDR2 FQGNSA. This CDR3 is built from 12 residues.

This chain connects TRBV5-6 to TRBJ1-2, with D unresolved. CDR3 length: 13 residues. Per germline, CDR1 SGHDT and CDR2 YYEEEE. V shed 0 bases and J shed 4 bases, with 7 bases lying between them. The CDR3 nucleotides read TGTGCCAGCAGCTTGGTCAGTTCCTATGGCTACACCTTC. Translated: CASSLVSSYGYTF.

The V call is TRBV6-5, the J call TRBJ1-2; TRBD1 matches 8 bases. V lost 6 bases to trimming and J lost 5 bases; unmatched junction nucleotides: 8. CDR3 length: 14 residues. Germline CDR1 reads MNHEY; CDR2 reads SVGAGI. In DNA form, the CDR3 reads TGTGCCAGCAGCACCGGGACAGGCCCTTATGGCTACACCTTC. Translated: CASSTGTGPYGYTF.

This chain joins TRBV7-8 and TRBJ2-7, with unresolved D. This CDR3 has 13 residues. The germline V gene has CDR1 SGHVS and CDR2 FQNEAQ. CDR3 region: CATSLPGRSEQYF. The CDR3 nucleotides are TGTGCTACTTCCCTCCCTGGCAGGAGCGAGCAGTACTTC.

This sequence joins TRBV6-5 and TRBJ2-1, with TRBD1 as a possible D gene (5 bases). Trimming stripped 6 bases from V and 10 bases from J, with 10 bases between. CDR1 and CDR2 from the germline V gene are MNHEY and SVGAGI. There are 11 residues in the CDR3. CDR3 amino acids: CASRGLREQFF. DNA of the CDR3: TGTGCCAGCAGGGGGCTGAGGGAGCAGTTCTTC.

The chain couples TRBV18 to TRBJ2-7; TRBD1 aligns across 10 bases. Germline V gives CDR1 KGHSH, CDR2 LQKENI. This CDR3 spans 14 amino acids. V was pared by 4 bases and J by 3 bases, with 3 bases of the junction left unmatched. CDR3 amino acids: CASSRGQGHYEQYF. The CDR3 nucleotides are TGTGCCAGCTCACGGGGACAGGGGCACTACGAGCAGTACTTC.

The chain is built from TRBV6-5 and TRBJ1-5, with D possibly matching TRBD1 (6 bases). The germline gives CDR1 MNHEY, CDR2 SVGAGI. The CDR3 length is 14 residues. Trimming removed 2 bases at V and 3 bases at J, with 8 bases between. Here the CDR3 DNA reads TGTGCCAGCAGTTACCGACAGGTCAATCAGCCCCAGCATTTT. This gives the protein CASSYRQVNQPQHF.

This clone showed up just once. The rearrangement links TRBV19 to TRBJ1-4; a possible D gene is TRBD1 (6 bases). Germline V lookup: CDR1 LNHDA, CDR2 SQIVND (reference sequence). V dropped 0 bases and J dropped 4 bases, with 12 bases sitting between them. The CDR3 runs 16 residues. The CDR3 reads CASSIDLDSFNEKLFF. The CDR3 DNA reads as TGTGCCAGTAGTATAGACCTGGACAGTTTTAATGAAAAACTGTTTTTT.

The rearrangement joins TRBV10-3 to TRBJ2-4; 9 positions match TRBD2. Per the germline V gene, CDR1 is ENHRY and CDR2 is SYGVKD. The CDR3 totals 16 residues. Trimming took 0 bases from V and 3 from J; bases not matched to a gene: 3. CDR3 loop: CAISESYSGSKNIQYF. CDR3 in DNA: TGTGCCATCAGTGAGTCATATAGCGGGAGCAAAAACATTCAGTACTTC.

V gene TRBV19 combines with J gene TRBJ2-7; TRBD1 is a possible D gene (5 bases). V lost 2 bases and J 1 base, leaving 6 bases between the germline ends. This CDR3 comprises 13 residues. Germline V CDR1 and CDR2: LNHDA, SQIVND (reference sequence). CDR3 sequence: CASSIKGSYEQYF. CDR3 bases: TGTGCCAGTAGTATAAAGGGGTCCTACGAGCAGTACTTC.

V usage is TRBV27 and J usage is TRBJ2-6, with D unclear. This CDR3 has 14 amino acids. Germline V CDR1 and CDR2: MNHEY, SMNVEV (reference sequence). Trimming took 5 bases from V and 2 from J, leaving 7 bases between them. The CDR3 DNA reads TGTGCCAGCAGTCCCCAGGCTGGGGCCAACGTCCTGACTTTC. Protein product: CASSPQAGANVLTF.

The genes are TRBV7-2 and TRBJ2-1, with D uncertain. This CDR3 region has 15 residues. Germline-derived CDR1 and CDR2 are SGHTA and FQGNSA. V shed 4 bases and J shed 0 bases, with 10 bases lying between them. For the CDR3, the DNA is TGTGCCAGCAGCTCCCTCTGGAGCTCCTACAATGAGCAGTTCTTC. Protein product: CASSSLWSSYNEQFF.

V gene TRBV19 combines with J gene TRBJ1-1; D ambiguous. Between the trimmed V and J ends, which lost 2 bases and 4 bases, there was a span of 23 bases. The CDR3 totals 18 residues. Germline values: CDR1 LNHDA, CDR2 SQIVND (reference sequence). The CDR3 is CASSITPTFAGPSTEAFF. The CDR3 DNA follows: TGTGCCAGTAGTATAACCCCGACATTTGCTGGCCCTAGCACTGAAGCTTTCTTT.

The rearrangement links TRBV2 to TRBJ1-2; 7 positions match TRBD1. Looked up from germline, CDR1 is SNHLY and CDR2 is FYNNEI. The junction had 8 bases not matched to a gene; V was cut back by 8 bases and J by 8 bases. The CDR3 spans 12 residues. CDR3 residues: CASPTGVKGYTF. The CDR3 DNA reads TGTGCCAGCCCAACAGGGGTAAAGGGCTACACCTTC.

V gene TRBV19 combines with J gene TRBJ1-1; D uncertain. The CDR3 totals 15 residues. The V and J ends lost 1 base and 3 bases respectively, with 12 bases between them. The germline V gene encodes CDR1 LNHDA and CDR2 SQIVND (reference sequence). The CDR3: CASSIVEGQDTEAFF. Written as DNA, the CDR3 is TGTGCCAGTAGTATAGTGGAGGGTCAGGACACTGAAGCTTTCTTT.

The chain is built from TRBV19 and TRBJ1-5; D gene uncertain. V lost 8 bases to trimming and J lost 1 base, with 9 bases between them. Germline CDR1 is LNHDA and CDR2 is SQIVND (reference sequence). The CDR3 has 13 amino acids. The DNA of the CDR3 is TGTGCCAGTGGAACCGCGAGCAATCAGCCCCAGCATTTT. Protein: CASGTASNQPQHF. Supplemented by reference TRBV19 and TRBJ1-5, the full variable domain reads DGGITQSPKYLFRKEGQNVTLSCEQNLNHDAMYWYRQDPGQGLRLIYYSQIVNDFQKGDIAEGYSVSREKKESFPLTVTSAQKNPTAFYLCASGTASNQPQHFGDGTRLSIL.